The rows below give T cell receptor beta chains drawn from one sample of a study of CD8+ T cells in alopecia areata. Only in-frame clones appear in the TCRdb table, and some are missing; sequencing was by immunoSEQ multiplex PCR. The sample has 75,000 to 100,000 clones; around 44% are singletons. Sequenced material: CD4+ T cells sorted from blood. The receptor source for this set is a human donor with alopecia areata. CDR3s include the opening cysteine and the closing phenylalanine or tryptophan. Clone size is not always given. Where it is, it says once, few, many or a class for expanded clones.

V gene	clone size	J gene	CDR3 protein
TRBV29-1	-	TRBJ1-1	CSVAGIMNTEAFF
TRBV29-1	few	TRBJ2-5	CSVAMNQETQYF
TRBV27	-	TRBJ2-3	CASSSDRPSTDTQYF
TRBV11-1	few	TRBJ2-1	CASSPDGPRYNEQFF
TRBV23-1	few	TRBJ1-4	CASSQLDRRDEEKLFF
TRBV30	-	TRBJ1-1	CAWRSSVAEAFF
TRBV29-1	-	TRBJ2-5	CSAEGITGGYETQYF
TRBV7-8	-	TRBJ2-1	CASSLGTGTYNEQFF
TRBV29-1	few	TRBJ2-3	CSVEAGGVDTQYF
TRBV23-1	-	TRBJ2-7	CASSQSRDFPYEQYF
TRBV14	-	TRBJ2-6	CASSQAIASGANVLTF
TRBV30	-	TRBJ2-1	CAWSSGTPDLGEQFF
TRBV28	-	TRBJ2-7	CASSAYSSYEQYF
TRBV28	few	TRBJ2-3	CASRLGAGDTQYF
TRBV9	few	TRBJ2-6	CASSAHARANVLTF
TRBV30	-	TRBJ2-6	CAWSPTGGGSGANVLTF
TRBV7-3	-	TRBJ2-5	CASSSRGGPETQYF
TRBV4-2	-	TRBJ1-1	CASSPGGARNTEAFF
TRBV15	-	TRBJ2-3	CATKLLEREGTDTQYF
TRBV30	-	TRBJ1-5	CAWSGQTGNQPQHF
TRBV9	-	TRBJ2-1	CASSVLADNEQFF
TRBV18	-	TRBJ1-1	CASSPNGPMNTEAFF
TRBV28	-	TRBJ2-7	CASSVAGAVSEQYF
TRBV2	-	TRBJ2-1	CASSVGQGARQFF
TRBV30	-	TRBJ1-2	CAWSRLVGRNYGYTF
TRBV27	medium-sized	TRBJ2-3	CASSKGVSTDTQYF
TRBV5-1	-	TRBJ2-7	CASSLEVAVSYEQYF
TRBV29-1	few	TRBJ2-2	CSVAETGELFF
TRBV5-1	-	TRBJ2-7	CASQLRGATYEQYF
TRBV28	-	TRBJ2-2	CASSLNTGTGAPRELFF
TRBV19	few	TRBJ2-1	CASSRDQSSYNEQFF
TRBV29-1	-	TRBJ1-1	CSVAPGNTEAFF
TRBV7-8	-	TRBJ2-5	CASSLGTAQETQYF
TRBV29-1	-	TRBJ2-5	CSIGTQETQYF
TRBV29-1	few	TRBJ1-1	CSVKRLNTEAFF